This T cell receptor (beta chain) was captured in a study of T cell responses to AZD1222 COVID-19 vaccine. The V end lost 1 base, the J end lost 7 bases, and 10 bases lay between the germline ends. This CDR3 contains 14 residues. CDR1 and CDR2 (germline): KGHDR, SFDVKD. This table comes from immunoSEQ multiplex PCR, and its TCRdb copy is limited to in-frame clones, with some not included. This table has 120,000 or so clones, over 80% appearing once. Comment on this clone: Antigen unknown.

Findings of the study overall: Repertoire samples came only from after the peak T cell response. Clonal diversity may have been underestimated, and the donors were mostly white British, with more females than males.

This sample comprised peripheral blood, obtained on day 0 of AZD1222 vaccination. The sequence was collected from an adult in good health. V usage is TRBV24-1 and J usage is TRBJ1-5; D call uncertain. This CDR3 is CATSDFTSYQPQHF. The CDR3, as DNA: TGTGCCACCAGTGATTTCACATCGTACCAGCCCCAGCATTTT.